The clone carrying this T cell receptor beta chain was counted ten times or more. RNA transcripts yielded amplified TCR beta CDR3 regions. The TCR CDR3 first-round RT-PCR relied on the HTBI primer set. MiXCR was run by TCRdb on the multiplex PCR reads, yielding one entry per CDR3 protein. The sample lists around 420,000 distinct CDR3 sequences; about a sixth were seen once. Cells are PBMCs isolated from 9 to 10 ml of fresh blood. This record belongs to a study of T cells in Graves' hyperthyroidism and ophthalmopathy. The CDR3 contains 13 residues. Germline CDR1 reads ENHRY; CDR2 reads SYGVKD. V dropped 7 bases and J dropped 3 bases, with 11 bases sitting between them.

Sequencing was carried out using blood. This clonotype originated in a woman younger than 30 with Graves' hyperthyroidism. The rearrangement uses TRBV10-3 and TRBJ2-3; D is undetermined. In DNA form, the CDR3 reads TGTGCCATCAAGGGCAGTGATACAGATACGCAGTATTTT. Amino acids: CAIKGSDTDTQYF.